Given below is one TCR beta chain in context. The antigen is not known. Other DNA variants within this sample encode the same CDR3. This entry is derived from a study of PD-1 blockade in classical Hodgkin lymphoma. Regarding the study as a whole: Before treatment, complete responders showed about the same diversity as newly diagnosed patients. Diminished baseline TCR diversity has been reported in newly diagnosed patients relative to healthy donors.

Relapse was seen in all patients after autologous stem cell transplantation, and brentuximab vedotin exposure was variable. Libraries were prepared by immunoSEQ multiplex PCR; TCRdb keeps only in-frame clonotypes and omits some of them. The sample holds 150,000 or so clones, 78% seen once. This clonotype was sampled from a human donor with classical Hodgkin lymphoma. Specimen: peripheral blood mononuclear cells (PBMCs), collected before the second cycle of nivolumab.

The CDR3 coding sequence is TGCGCCAGCAGCTTGGGACGGGTCGAAAGAGAGCAGTACTTC. Amino acids: CASSLGRVEREQYF. The chain is built from TRBV5-1 and TRBJ2-7; no firm D call. Trimming shortened V by 0 bases and J by 7 bases, and 14 bases separated the two germline ends. Germline V lookup: CDR1 SGHRS, CDR2 YFSETQ. This CDR3 is 14 amino acids long.